A selection of T cell receptor beta chains follows, all from one sample in a study of regulatory T cells in long-lasting Graves disease. TCRdb recomputed calls from the multiplex PCR reads with MiXCR, one row per CDR3 protein. Of fewer than 350,000 distinct CDR3 sequences in the sample, under 20% are singletons; the top ten hold around 37%. Here the sequenced sample was peripheral blood mononuclear cells (PBMCs), taken at new diagnosis, from a patient treated with antithyroid drugs. The receptors stem from a female donor with Graves disease. Each CDR3 is given with its conserved first and last residue. The D gene is left open where the match is weak. Clone size, where shown, is once, few, many, or a class for clones that have expanded.

many TRBJ1-6 TRBV27 - TGTGCCAGCAGGGAAGGACGCCCTCTCGCTATTCATTCACCCCTCCACTTT CASREGRPLAIHSPLHF
many TRBJ2-7 TRBV28 TRBD2 TGTGCCAGCAGTCTTGGGACTAGCGGGTACTACGAGCAGTACTTC CASSLGTSGYYEQYF
- TRBJ1-2 TRBV7-9 - TGTGCCAGCAGCCCGGCCCGGGGGAAGACCTTTGGCTACACCTTC CASSPARGKTFGYTF
many TRBJ2-7 TRBV20-1 - TGCAGTGCTAGAGATCCTAACTACTCCTACGAGCAGTACTTC CSARDPNYSYEQYF
many TRBJ2-7 TRBV3-1 - TGTGCCAGCAGCACGGGTTCCTACGAGCAGTACTTC CASSTGSYEQYF
- TRBJ2-7 TRBV2 - TGTGCCAGCAGCGACCGGGACGGTACCTACGAGCAGTACTTC CASSDRDGTYEQYF
many TRBJ2-1 TRBV5-1 - TGCGCCAGCAGCTTGGGGCATGAGCAGTTCTTC CASSLGHEQFF
many TRBJ2-1 TRBV4-1 - TGCGCCAGCAGCCCGGGGAGAAGCTCCTACAATGAGCAGTTCTTC CASSPGRSSYNEQFF
many TRBJ2-5 TRBV3-1 TRBD2 TGTGCCAGCAGCCAGTTAGCGGGAAAGGGAGAGACCCAGTACTTC CASSQLAGKGETQYF
- TRBJ1-5 TRBV7-2 - TGTGCCAGCAGCTTAGCGTTGGCAGAGCCCCAGCATTTT CASSLALAEPQHF
- TRBJ1-5 TRBV19 - - CASTSDSPSRPQHF
- TRBJ1-5 TRBV5-6 TRBD1 TGTGCCAGCAGCACAAGAATGACAGGGTTGAAGCCCCAGCATTTT CASSTRMTGLKPQHF
many TRBJ2-1 TRBV2 - TGTGCCAGCAGATCCGACAGGCTTGGGTACAATGAGCAGTTCTTC CASRSDRLGYNEQFF
- TRBJ2-2 TRBV4-2 - TGTGCCAGCAGCCCGACGACTAAAGCATGGACCGGGGAGCTGTTTTTT CASSPTTKAWTGELFF
few TRBJ1-1 TRBV2 - TGTGCCAGCAGGGGCAGGCCGACTGGAGCTCTCTTT CASRGRPTGALF
many TRBJ2-5 TRBV7-8 - TGTGCCAGCAGCTTAGGCCCTCAATGGGGGACCCAGTACTTC CASSLGPQWGTQYF
many TRBJ2-3 TRBV2 TRBD1 TGTGCCAGCAGTAAGGGACAGTCTCTTCCCCGGTTCCCAGATACGCAGTATTTT CASSKGQSLPRFPDTQYF
many TRBJ1-1 TRBV7-3 TRBD1 TGTGCCAGCAGCTTAGTAGGGGACAGGGGGCGCGAAGCTTTCTTT CASSLVGDRGREAFF
- TRBJ2-5 TRBV12-5 TRBD2 TGTGCTAGTGGTTTGGAGAGACTAGCGGGAGCGCCTAAGAAGGAGACCCAGTACTTC CASGLERLAGAPKKETQYF
many TRBJ2-7 TRBV7-9 TRBD2 TGTGCCAGCAGGCCCCTTAGCGGGTCCTCGACCTACGAGCAGTACTTC CASRPLSGSSTYEQYF
- TRBJ1-5 TRBV28 - TGTGCCAGCAGTCCTGCTCTCAATCAGCCCCAGCATTTT CASSPALNQPQHF
- TRBJ1-2 TRBV4-1 - TGCGCCAGCAGGGTTGTCCTCGGGCCCTATGGCTACACCTTC CASRVVLGPYGYTF
many TRBJ2-1 TRBV24-1 - TGTGCCACCAGTGAGGGATCTAGTTCGGAGCAGTTCTTC CATSEGSSSEQFF
many TRBJ2-1 TRBV7-9 TRBD2 TGTGCCAGCAGCTTAGTGCCCGCTAGCGGGAGGAATGAGCAGTTCTTC CASSLVPASGRNEQFF
many TRBJ2-2 TRBV7-9 TRBD1 TGTGCCAGCAGCTTAGAATCCGGGACAGGGTTCTTCGGGGAGCTGTTTTTT CASSLESGTGFFGELFF
many TRBJ2-1 TRBV6-1 - TGTGCCAGCAGTGAAAGCGCGTCGAGCTCCTACAATGAGCAGTTCTTC CASSESASSSYNEQFF
- TRBJ2-5 TRBV6-1 - TGTGCCAGCAGGAGCATGGAAGAGACCCAGTACTTC CASRSMEETQYF
- TRBJ2-3 TRBV5-1 - TGCGCCAGCAGCTTGGATCTCGGTGCGGTGCGGTCTAACACAGATACGCAGTATTTT CASSLDLGAVRSNTDTQYF
once TRBJ2-3 TRBV2 - TGTGCCAGCATTGAGACTAGTGGTAGTTACGATACGCAGTATTTT CASIETSGSYDTQYF
- TRBJ1-4 TRBV5-4 - TGTGCCAGCAGCTTGGGACAGACAACTAATGAAAAACTGTTTTTT CASSLGQTTNEKLFF
many TRBJ1-6 TRBV19 - TGTGCCAGTAGTATAGGACCGCCCCCCCTCCACTTT CASSIGPPPLHF
many TRBJ2-3 TRBV19 TRBD2 TGTGCCGCAGGACTAGCGGGTGGCACAGATACGCAGTATTTT CAAGLAGGTDTQYF
- TRBJ1-5 TRBV19 - TGTGCCAGTAGATGGGGGGATAATCAGCCCCAGCATTTT CASRWGDNQPQHF
many TRBJ1-1 TRBV7-9 TRBD1 TGTGCCAGCAGCCCCAGGACAGGGGGCCTGAACACTGAAGCTTTCTTT CASSPRTGGLNTEAFF
- TRBJ2-2 TRBV5-1 TRBD2 TGCGCCAGCAGCTTGGTGCGGGGGAGCGTCGACGGGGAGCTGTTTTTT CASSLVRGSVDGELFF
many TRBJ2-7 TRBV27 TRBD2 TGTGCCACGGGGGGGAGGGGAGCCTACGAGCAGTACTTC CATGGRGAYEQYF
many TRBJ2-3 TRBV28 TRBD2 TGTGCCAGCAGTGCCCTTGGTAGCGGGAGGCGGGGGGTGACGACAGATACGCAGTATTTT CASSALGSGRRGVTTDTQYF
many TRBJ1-2 TRBV5-1 - TGCGCCAGCAGCTTGGGGGACGGCGTGAACTATGGCTACACCTTC CASSLGDGVNYGYTF
- TRBJ2-4 TRBV6-2/TRBV6-3 TRBD2 TGTGCCAGCAGTTACTCGAGGGCTAGCGGGTCCGACATTCAGTACTTC CASSYSRASGSDIQYF
- TRBJ2-5 TRBV4-3 - TGCGCCAGCAGCCAAGGGCAGGGGTCTGAGACCCAGTACTTC CASSQGQGSETQYF
many TRBJ1-5 TRBV28 - TGTGCCAGCAGTTTATTGGTAGCAAATCAGCCCCAGCATTTT CASSLLVANQPQHF
- TRBJ2-7 TRBV18 TRBD1 TGTGCCAGCTCTCCCGAGACAGGGGGCACCTACGAGCAGTACTTC CASSPETGGTYEQYF
- TRBJ2-7 TRBV7-2 TRBD1 TGTGCCAGCAGCCCGGACAGGGCTACGGAGCAGTACTTC CASSPDRATEQYF
few TRBJ2-2 TRBV27 TRBD1 TGTGCCAGCAGTTTATCTGGCAACCGGGACAGGGCTAGATACACCGGGGAGCTGTTTTTT CASSLSGNRDRARYTGELFF
few TRBJ2-2 TRBV9 - TGTGCCAGCAGCGTAGTCGACAAGGACGTCGCCGGGGAGCTGTTTTTT CASSVVDKDVAGELFF
many TRBJ2-1 TRBV28 - TGTGCCAGCAGTTTAAATGAAAACAATGAGCAGTTCTTC CASSLNENNEQFF
many TRBJ2-7 TRBV11-2 TRBD2 TGTGCCAGCAGCTTAGGGACTAGCGGGAGGCTCTCCGAGCAGTACTTC CASSLGTSGRLSEQYF
many TRBJ2-5 TRBV12-3/TRBV12-4 - TGTGCCAGCAGTCCTAGGCCCTACAGTTCCCAAGAGACCCAGTACTTC CASSPRPYSSQETQYF
- TRBJ2-3 TRBV24-1 - TGTGCCACCAGTGGGGGCGGGAGCACAGATACGCAGTATTTT CATSGGGSTDTQYF
many TRBJ1-6 TRBV10-3 - TGTGCCATCAGCGAACAGGGTTTTAGGAGTTCACCCCTCCACTTT CAISEQGFRSSPLHF
many TRBJ2-7 TRBV2 - TGTGCCAGCAGGGCGGACTACTCCTACGAGCAGTACTTC CASRADYSYEQYF
few TRBJ1-3 TRBV20-1 - TGCAGCCCATCGGAGGGTTTGTCTGGAAACACCATATATTTT CSPSEGLSGNTIYF
many TRBJ1-2 TRBV2 - TGTGCCAGCAGTGAAAGCAAGGACAGCCTATACTATGGCTACACCTTC CASSESKDSLYYGYTF
- TRBJ1-2 TRBV11-2 TRBD1 TGTGCCAGCCCTAAGACAGGGATGGGTGGCTACACCTTC CASPKTGMGGYTF
- TRBJ2-1 TRBV9 TRBD2 TGTGCCAGCAGCGGAAGACTAGCGGTCGAAGGGTCCAATGAGCAGTTCTTC CASSGRLAVEGSNEQFF